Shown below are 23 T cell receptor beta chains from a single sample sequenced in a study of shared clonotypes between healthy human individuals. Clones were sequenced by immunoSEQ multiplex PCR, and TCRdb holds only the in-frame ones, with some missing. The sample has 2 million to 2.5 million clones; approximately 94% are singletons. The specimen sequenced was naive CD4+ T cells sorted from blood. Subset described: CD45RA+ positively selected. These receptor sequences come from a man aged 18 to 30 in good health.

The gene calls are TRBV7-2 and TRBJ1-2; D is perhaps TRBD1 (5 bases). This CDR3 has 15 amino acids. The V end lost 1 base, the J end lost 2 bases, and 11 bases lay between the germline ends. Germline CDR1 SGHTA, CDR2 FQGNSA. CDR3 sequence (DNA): TGTGCCAGCAGCTTAGTCTTTCAGGGCAACTATGGCTACACCTTC. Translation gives CASSLVFQGNYGYTF.

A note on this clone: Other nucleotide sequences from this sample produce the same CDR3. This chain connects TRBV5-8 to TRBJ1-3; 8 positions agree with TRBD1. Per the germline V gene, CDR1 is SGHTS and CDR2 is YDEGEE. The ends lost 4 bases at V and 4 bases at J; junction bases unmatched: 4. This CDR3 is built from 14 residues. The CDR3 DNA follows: TGTGCCAGCAGCCTGACAGGGGCCGGAAACACCATATATTTT. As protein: CASSLTGAGNTIYF.

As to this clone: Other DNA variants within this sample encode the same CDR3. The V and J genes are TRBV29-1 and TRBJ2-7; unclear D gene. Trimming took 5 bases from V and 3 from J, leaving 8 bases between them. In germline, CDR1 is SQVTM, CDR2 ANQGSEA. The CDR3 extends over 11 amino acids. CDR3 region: CSVYSSYEQYF. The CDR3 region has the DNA TGCAGCGTTTACTCCAGCTACGAGCAGTACTTC.

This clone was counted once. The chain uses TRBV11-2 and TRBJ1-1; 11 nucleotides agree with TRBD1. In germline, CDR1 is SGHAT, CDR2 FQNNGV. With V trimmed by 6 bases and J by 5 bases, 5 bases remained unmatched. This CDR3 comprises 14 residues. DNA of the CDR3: TGTGCCAGCAGTCAAGGACAGGGGGCGACTGAAGCTTTCTTT. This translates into CASSQGQGATEAFF.

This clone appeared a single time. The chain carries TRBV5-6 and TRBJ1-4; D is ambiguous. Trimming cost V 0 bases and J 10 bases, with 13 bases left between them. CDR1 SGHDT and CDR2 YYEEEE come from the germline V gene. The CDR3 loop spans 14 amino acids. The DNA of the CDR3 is TGTGCCAGCAGCTTGGGGACCTTAGTCGGAAAACTGTTTTTT. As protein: CASSLGTLVGKLFF.

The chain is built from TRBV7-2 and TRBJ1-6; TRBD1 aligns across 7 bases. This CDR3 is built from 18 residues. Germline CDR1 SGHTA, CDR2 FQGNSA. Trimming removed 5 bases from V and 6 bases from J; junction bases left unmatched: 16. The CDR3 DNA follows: TGTGCCAGCAGCCCGCATAAGAGGGGGCAAGTAGGTAATTCACCCCTCCACTTT. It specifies CASSPHKRGQVGNSPLHF. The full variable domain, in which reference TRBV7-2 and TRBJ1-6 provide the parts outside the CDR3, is GAGVSQSPSNKVTEKGKDVELRCDPISGHTALYWYRQSLGQGLEFLIYFQGNSAPDKSGLPSDRFSAERTGGSVSTLTIQRTQQEDSAVYLCASSPHKRGQVGNSPLHFGNGTRLTVT.

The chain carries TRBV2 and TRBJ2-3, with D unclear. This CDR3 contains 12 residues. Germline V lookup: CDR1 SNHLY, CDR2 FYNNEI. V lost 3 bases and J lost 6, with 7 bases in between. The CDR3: CASSDEGDTQYF. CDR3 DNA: TGTGCCAGCAGTGATGAAGGCGATACGCAGTATTTT.

CDR3 sequence: CASRQGRSYEQYF. CDR3 DNA: TGTGCCAGCAGACAGGGACGGTCCTACGAGCAGTACTTC. The chain employs TRBV6-6 and TRBJ2-7; possible D gene TRBD1, 6 bases. V lost 6 bases and J lost 1, with 10 bases in between. The CDR3 runs 13 residues. In germline, CDR1 is MNHNY, CDR2 SVGAGI (reference sequence).

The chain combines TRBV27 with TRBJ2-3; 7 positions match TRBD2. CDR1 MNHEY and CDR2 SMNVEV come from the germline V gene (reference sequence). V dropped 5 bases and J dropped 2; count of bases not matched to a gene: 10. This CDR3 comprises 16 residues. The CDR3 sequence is CASSSTSASYTDTQYF. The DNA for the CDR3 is TGTGCCAGCAGTAGTACTAGCGCCTCATACACAGATACGCAGTATTTT.

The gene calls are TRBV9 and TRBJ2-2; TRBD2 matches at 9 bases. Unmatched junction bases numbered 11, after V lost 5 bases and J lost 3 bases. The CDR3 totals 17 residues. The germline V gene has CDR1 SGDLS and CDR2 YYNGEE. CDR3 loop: CASSPDSSGIYTGELFF. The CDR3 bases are TGTGCCAGCAGTCCCGACTCTAGCGGGATATACACCGGGGAGCTGTTTTTT.

As DNA, the CDR3 is TGTGCCAGCAGTGACGATAACTATGGCTACACCTTC. Translation gives CASSDDNYGYTF. The V gene is TRBV2, the J gene TRBJ1-2; D not certain. The CDR3 extends over 12 amino acids. Germline values: CDR1 SNHLY, CDR2 FYNNEI. Deletions cut 3 bases from V and 1 base from J, with 3 bases between.

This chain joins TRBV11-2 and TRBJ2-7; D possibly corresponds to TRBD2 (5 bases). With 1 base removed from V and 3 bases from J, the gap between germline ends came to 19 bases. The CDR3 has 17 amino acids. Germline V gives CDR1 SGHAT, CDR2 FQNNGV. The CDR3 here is CASSLAPGSTVGYEQYF. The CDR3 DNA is TGTGCCAGCAGCTTAGCTCCGGGGTCTACAGTAGGCTACGAGCAGTACTTC.

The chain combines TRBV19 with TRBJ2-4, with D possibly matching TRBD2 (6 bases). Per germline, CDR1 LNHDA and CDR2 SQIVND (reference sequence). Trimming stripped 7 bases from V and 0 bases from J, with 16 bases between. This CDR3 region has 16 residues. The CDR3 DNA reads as TGTGCCAGTAACCCGGGAGCCTTGACAGCCAAAAACATTCAGTACTTC. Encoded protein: CASNPGALTAKNIQYF. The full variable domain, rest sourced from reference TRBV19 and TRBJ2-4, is DGGITQSPKYLFRKEGQNVTLSCEQNLNHDAMYWYRQDPGQGLRLIYYSQIVNDFQKGDIAEGYSVSREKKESFPLTVTSAQKNPTAFYLCASNPGALTAKNIQYFGAGTRLSVL.

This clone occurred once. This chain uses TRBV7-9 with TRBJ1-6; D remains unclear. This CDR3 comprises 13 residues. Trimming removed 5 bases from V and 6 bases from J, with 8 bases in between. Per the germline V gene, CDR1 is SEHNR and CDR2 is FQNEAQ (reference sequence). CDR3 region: CASSPTGNSPLHF. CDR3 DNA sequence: TGTGCCAGCAGCCCCACGGGTAATTCACCCCTCCACTTT.

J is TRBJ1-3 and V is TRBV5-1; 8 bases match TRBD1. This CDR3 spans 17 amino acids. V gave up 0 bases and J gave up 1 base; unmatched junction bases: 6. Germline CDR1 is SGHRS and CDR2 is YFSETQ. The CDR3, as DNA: TGCGCCAGCAGCTTGGATCCAGGGGGCTCTTCTGGAAACACCATATATTTT. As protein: CASSLDPGGSSGNTIYF.

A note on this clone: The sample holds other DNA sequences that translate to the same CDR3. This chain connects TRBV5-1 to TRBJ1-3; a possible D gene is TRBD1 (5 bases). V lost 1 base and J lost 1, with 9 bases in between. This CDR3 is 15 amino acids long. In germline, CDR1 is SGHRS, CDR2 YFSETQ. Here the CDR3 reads CASSLSGGSGNTIYF. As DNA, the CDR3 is TGCGCCAGCAGCTTGTCGGGGGGTTCTGGAAACACCATATATTTT.

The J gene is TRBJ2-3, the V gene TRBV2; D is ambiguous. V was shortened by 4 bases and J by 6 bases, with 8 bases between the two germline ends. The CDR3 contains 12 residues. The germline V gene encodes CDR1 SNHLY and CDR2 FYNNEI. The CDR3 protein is CASSAGVDTQYF. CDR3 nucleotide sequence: TGTGCCAGCAGTGCGGGTGTGGATACGCAGTATTTT.

The CDR3 DNA sequence: TGTGCCAGTAGTCCAGAATGGACTGGCTACGAGCAGTACTTC. As protein: CASSPEWTGYEQYF. The V call is TRBV19, the J call TRBJ2-7; D might be TRBD2 (5 bases). The CDR3 has 14 amino acids. Trimming shortened V by 5 bases and J by 3 bases, and 14 bases separated the two germline ends. In germline, CDR1 is LNHDA, CDR2 SQIVND (reference sequence). Variable domain in full (rest from reference TRBV19 and TRBJ2-7): DGGITQSPKYLFRKEGQNVTLSCEQNLNHDAMYWYRQDPGQGLRLIYYSQIVNDFQKGDIAEGYSVSREKKESFPLTVTSAQKNPTAFYLCASSPEWTGYEQYFGPGTRLTVT.

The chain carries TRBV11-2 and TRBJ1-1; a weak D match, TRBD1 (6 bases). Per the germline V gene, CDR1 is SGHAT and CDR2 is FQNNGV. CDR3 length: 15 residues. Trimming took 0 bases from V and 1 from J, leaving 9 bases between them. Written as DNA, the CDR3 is TGTGCCAGCAGCTTAGATGGGACAAAGAACACTGAAGCTTTCTTT. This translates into CASSLDGTKNTEAFF.

CDR3 amino acids: CASSVGGQGANEQYF. CDR3 sequence (DNA): TGTGCCAGCAGCGTAGGGGGACAGGGGGCAAACGAGCAGTACTTC. The chain is built from TRBV9 and TRBJ2-7, with 12 nucleotides matching TRBD1. This CDR3 comprises 15 residues. Germline V lookup: CDR1 SGDLS, CDR2 YYNGEE. J was trimmed by 5 bases and V by 0 bases; bases with no gene match: 3.

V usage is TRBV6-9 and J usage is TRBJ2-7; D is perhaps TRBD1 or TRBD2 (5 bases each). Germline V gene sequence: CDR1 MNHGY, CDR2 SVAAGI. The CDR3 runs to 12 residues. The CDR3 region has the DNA TGTGGAGGGGTGGGGGAATCCTACGAGCAGTACTTC. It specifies CGGVGESYEQYF.

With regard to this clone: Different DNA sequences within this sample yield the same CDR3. CDR3 coding DNA: TGCGCCAGCAGCCCTAGCGGGGGGTACGAGCAGTACTTC. Encoded protein: CASSPSGGYEQYF. J is TRBJ2-7 and V is TRBV5-1; 11 bases map to TRBD2. Germline V gene lookup returns CDR1 SGHRS and CDR2 YFSETQ. The CDR3 runs to 13 residues. The ends lost 4 bases at V and 4 bases at J; junction bases unmatched: 1. Variable domain in full (rest from reference TRBV5-1 and TRBJ2-7): KAGVTQTPRYLIKTRGQQVTLSCSPISGHRSVSWYQQTPGQGLQFLFEYFSETQRNKGNFPGRFSGRQFSNSRSEMNVSTLELGDSALYLCASSPSGGYEQYFGPGTRLTVT.

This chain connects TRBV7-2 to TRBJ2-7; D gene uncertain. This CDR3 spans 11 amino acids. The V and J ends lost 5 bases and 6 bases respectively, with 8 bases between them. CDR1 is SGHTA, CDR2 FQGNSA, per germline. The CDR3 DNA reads TGTGCCAGCAGCCCCTCCGTCGAGCAGTACTTC. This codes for CASSPSVEQYF.